The 26 T cell receptor delta chains below all came from one sample that was sequenced in a study of DNA immune sequencing with unique molecular identifiers (dated by TCRdb to between 2020 and 2021). The method was multiplex PCR. This sample was sequenced with an Illumina MiniSeq. A 32-plex assay amplified the genomic DNA, with primers for all 8 TRDV and 4 TRDJ genes spanning the CDR3. A 12-nucleotide UMI was attached over 3 barcoding PCR cycles, and a second PCR was then run with Illumina adapter primers. TCRdb processed the public reads again with the CATT caller, after which rows with matching DNA were combined. Here the sample has hundreds of delta-chain clones; about 15% occur a single time. The ten largest clones take up roughly 80% of the sample. Specimen: gamma-delta T cells from PBMCs. Receptor source: a human donor in good health.

Details on this clone: Given a far larger clone just one base away, this is likely a sequencing read error. V and J are TRDV1 and TRDJ1, with D maybe TRDD3 (8 bases). TCRdb lists no J gene, so it was determined here by aligning the DNA to germline. Germline V CDR1 and CDR2: TSWWSYY, QGS. The CDR3 is 23 residues long. Here the CDR3 DNA reads TGTGCTCTTGGGTCCCCTTCCCTTCCTCTCTACTGGGGGCTCGCCTTGTACACCCATAAACTCATCTTT. Its protein product is CALGSPSLPLYWGLALYTHKLIF.

A note on this clone: This likely reflects a read error, since a far larger clone is one base away. The chain combines TRDV1 with TRDJ1; tentatively, D is TRDD3 (6 bases). The J gene is absent in TCRdb and was assigned here via DNA matching to germline. This CDR3 spans 25 amino acids. Germline values: CDR1 TSWWSYY, CDR2 QGS. V lost 1 base to trimming and J lost 4 bases, with 43 bases between them. CDR3 nucleotide sequence: TGTGCTCTTGGGGAACCCAACCCATTCCCCCTCCTGTTTTCCTCCCAATGGATACTACACGATAAACTCATCTTT. It yields the protein CALGEPNPFPLLFSSQWILHDKLIF.

Regarding this clone: TCRdb's protein for this DNA is that of a much larger clone and differs from the translation at residue 9, likely a read error; the protein shown is the DNA translation. The rearrangement joins TRDV3 to TRDJ1, with 9 bases that match TRDD3. Germline values: CDR1 TVYSNPD, CDR2 GDNSRS (reference sequence). The V gene end was trimmed by 1 base and the J gene end by 3 bases; junction bases not matched to a gene: 12. The CDR3 runs 16 residues. In nucleotides, the CDR3 is TGTGCCTTTATTGCCGGGGGATACAAGGTACCCGATAAACTCATCTTT. Protein sequence: CAFIAGGYKVPDKLIF.

The chain is built from TRDV2 and TRDJ1, with 12 bases lining up with TRDD3. TCRdb gives no J gene; it was assigned here by matching the DNA to germline. The CDR3 covers 23 residues. V was clipped by 0 bases and J by 4 bases; unmatched bases: 26. Looked up from germline, CDR1 is GEAIGNYY and CDR2 is EKD. The CDR3 DNA sequence: TGTGCCTGTGACACCGTCCAAGCTCCTACGCCACTGGGGGATACAGTTGACGGCGATAAACTCATCTTT. The encoded protein is CACDTVQAPTPLGDTVDGDKLIF.

A remark on this clone: A read error likely explains why the TCRdb protein, taken from a much larger clone, differs from this DNA's translation at residue 12; the protein shown is translated from the DNA. The chain uses TRDV2 and TRDJ1; 7 nucleotides agree with TRDD3. CDR1 and CDR2 (germline): GEAIGNYY, EKD. CDR3 length: 16 residues. CDR3 sequence: CACDGLGGSYTVKLIF. The CDR3 nucleotides read TGTGCCTGTGACGGCCTGGGGGGCTCATACACCGTTAAACTCATCTTT.

This clone is labeled medium-sized. Distinct nucleotide sequences in the sample also encode this CDR3. The chain combines TRDV2 with TRDJ1; 8 bases fit TRDD3. This CDR3 region has 20 residues. Germline V CDR1 and CDR2: GEAIGNYY, EKD. Germline trimming cut 4 bases from V and 0 bases from J; bases unmatched to any gene: 21. CDR3 loop: CACEGVVLGDPPSYTDKLIF. Here the CDR3 DNA reads TGTGCCTGTGAGGGGGTTGTCCTGGGGGACCCGCCCTCGTACACCGATAAACTCATCTTT.

Comments on this clone: With only one base between it and a far larger clone, this is likely a read error. The same CDR3 also results from other DNA sequences found in this sample. No J gene call was made, and the V gene is TRDV1; the table's D gene call, TRDD3, was not cross checked with the DNA. The CDR3 is 24 amino acids. CDR1 is TSWWSYY, CDR2 QGS, per germline. Here the CDR3 reads CALGELSRGHPLGDRGRYTDKLIF. The DNA for the CDR3 is TGTGCTCTTGGGGAACTGTCTAGAGGTCACCCGCTGGGGGATCGAGGAAGGTACACCGATAAACTTATCTTT.

About this clone: The protein TCRdb gives is from a much larger clone and does not agree with this DNA's translation at residue 5, likely a read error; the protein shown here comes from the DNA. The chain is built from TRDV1 and TRDJ1; TRDD3 aligns across 9 bases. The J gene, not given by TCRdb, was assigned here from a germline match of the nucleotide sequence. CDR1 TSWWSYY and CDR2 QGS come from the germline V gene. The CDR3 covers 24 residues. The CDR3 region is CALGKLSRGHPLGDRGRYTDKLIF. The CDR3 DNA sequence: TGTGCTCTTGGGAAACTGTCTAGAGGTCACCCGCTGGGGGATCGAGGAAGGTACACCGATAAACTCATCTTT.

As regards this clone: TCRdb pairs this DNA with a much larger clone's protein that differs at residue 9, likely a read error; the protein shown was translated from the DNA. The chain uses TRDV1 and TRDJ1, with TRDD3 matching 9 bases. The J gene, absent from TCRdb, was called here by matching the DNA to germline. With 0 bases clipped from V and 0 bases from J, the junction kept 26 bases outside the gene matches. This CDR3 has 24 amino acids. The germline V gene has CDR1 TSWWSYY and CDR2 QGS. In DNA, the CDR3 is TGTGCTCTTGGGGAACTGTCTAGAGATCACCCGCTGGGGGATCGAGGAAGGTACACCGATAAACTCATCTTT. Encoded protein: CALGELSRDHPLGDRGRYTDKLIF.

This clone was counted a few times. The protein in TCRdb stems from a much larger clone and differs at residue 10 from this DNA's translation, likely a read error; here the protein is translated from the DNA. The chain has TRDV2 and TRDJ1; no definite D call. The CDR3 covers 14 residues. V was pared by 1 base and J by 9 bases, with 17 bases between. Germline V lookup: CDR1 GEAIGNYY, CDR2 EKD. The CDR3 here is CACDTVEVRLELIF. The CDR3 DNA reads TGTGCCTGTGACACTGTAGAGGTCAGGCTGGAACTCATCTTT.

Concerning this clone: This DNA translates differently at residue 4 from the TCRdb protein, which is that of a much larger clone; a read error is likely, and the protein shown is the DNA's own translation. This chain links TRDV3 with TRDJ1, with 10 bases identical to TRDD3. Looked up from germline, CDR1 is TVYSNPD and CDR2 is GDNSRS (reference sequence). The CDR3 extends over 16 amino acids. CDR3 region: CAFVAGGYEVPDKLIF. The CDR3 nucleotides read TGTGCTTTTGTTGCCGGGGGATACGAGGTACCCGATAAACTCATCTTT. Together with reference TRDV3 and TRDJ1, the CDR3 gives the full variable domain: CDKVTQSSPDQTVASGSEVVLLCTYDTVYSNPDLFWYRIRPDYSFQFVFYGDNSRSEGADFTQGRFSVKHILTQKAFHLVISPVRTEDSATYYCAFVAGGYEVPDKLIFGKGTRVTVEP.

This clone is judged medium-sized (0.01 to 0.1%). The chain recombines TRDV2 with TRDJ1; no reliable D call. Germline V gene lookup returns CDR1 GEAIGNYY and CDR2 EKD. The CDR3 runs to 13 residues. V lost 3 bases to trimming and J lost 0 bases, with 7 bases between them. The CDR3 sequence: CACDLLDTDKLIF. The CDR3 region has the DNA TGTGCCTGTGACCTACTCGACACCGATAAACTCATCTTT.

By share, this clone ranks as medium-sized. V is TRDV2 and J is TRDJ1, with 10 bases matching TRDD3. Looked up from germline, CDR1 is GEAIGNYY and CDR2 is EKD. CDR3 size: 16 residues. The V segment lost 3 bases and the J segment 1 base; nucleotides outside the gene matches: 7. This CDR3 reads CACDALGDRSTDKLIF. The CDR3 region has the DNA TGTGCCTGTGACGCCCTGGGGGATAGGTCCACCGATAAACTCATCTTT.

Comment on this clone: TCRdb shows a much larger clone's protein in place of this DNA's translation, and the two differ at residue 19, likely through a read error; the protein shown is translated from the DNA. This sequence joins TRDV1 and TRDJ1, with 9 bases that match TRDD3. TCRdb leaves out the J gene; it was filled in here by matching the DNA to germline. Germline V gives CDR1 TSWWSYY, CDR2 QGS. The J segment lost 3 bases and the V segment lost 0 bases, leaving 29 bases of the junction unmatched. The CDR3 length is 24 residues. CDR3 nucleotide sequence: TGTGCTCTTGGGGAACTGTCTAGAGGTCACCCGCTGGGGGATCGAGGAAGGTACTCCGATAAACTCATCTTT. Its protein is CALGELSRGHPLGDRGRYSDKLIF.

This clone turned up a few times. A far larger clone is a single base away, which makes a read error likely. Other DNA sequences from this sample encode an identical CDR3 as well. Here the V gene is TRDV1, but the J gene went uncalled; TRDD3 is the table's D call, not checked against the DNA. From germline, CDR1 is TSWWSYY and CDR2 QGS. CDR3 size: 23 residues. The CDR3 sequence is CALGSPSLPLYWGLALYTDNLIF. In DNA form, the CDR3 reads TGTGCTCTTGGGTCCCCTTCCCTTCCTCTCTACTGGGGGCTCGCCTTGTACACCGATAATCTCATCTTT.

This chain uses TRDV2 with TRDJ1; 7 bases align to TRDD3. This CDR3 spans 13 amino acids. Germline lookup yields CDR1 GEAIGNYY and CDR2 EKD. The V and J ends lost 0 bases and 5 bases, in that order; junction bases with no gene match: 2. CDR3 in DNA: TGTGCCTGTGACACCTGGGGGAAAGATAAACTCATCTTT. As protein: CACDTWGKDKLIF.

Regarding this clone: A far larger clone is off by one base, so a read error is likely. In DNA form, the CDR3 reads TGTGCTCTTGGGGAACCCAACCTATTCCCCCTCCTGTTTTCCTCCCAATGGATACTACTCGATAAACTCATCTTT. Translating gives CALGEPNLFPLLFSSQWILLDKLIF. This rearrangement joins TRDV1 to TRDJ1, with D tentatively TRDD3 (6 bases). Assignment of the J gene here rests on matching the DNA to germline, because TCRdb gives none. The CDR3 consists of 25 residues. CDR1 and CDR2 from the germline V gene are TSWWSYY and QGS. V dropped 1 base and J dropped 4 bases, with 43 bases sitting between them.

A remark on this clone: This likely came from a read error, as a far larger clone is one base away. Additional DNA sequences in this sample encode the identical CDR3. The chain combines TRDV1 with TRDJ1; either TRDD2 or TRDD3 may fit D (5 bases each). In germline, CDR1 is TSWWSYY, CDR2 QGS. CDR3 length: 23 residues. Between the trimmed V and J ends, which lost 0 bases and 8 bases, there was a span of 40 bases. CDR3 sequence: CALGELVTPSSGGYPIFCEKLIF. The CDR3 DNA sequence: TGTGCTCTTGGGGAACTAGTCACGCCTTCTTCCGGAGGATATCCCATTTTCTGCGAAAAACTCATCTTT.

This clone was detected only a few times. A far larger clone is just one base off, so this is likely a read error. The same CDR3 also results from other DNA sequences found in this sample. V and J are TRDV2 and TRDJ1; 8 nucleotides agree with TRDD3. This CDR3 has 20 amino acids. With V trimmed by 1 base and J by 8 bases, 26 bases remained unmatched. Looked up from germline, CDR1 is GEAIGNYY and CDR2 is EKD. CDR3 amino acids: CACDTLTAGGHGGSNEKLIF. CDR3 nucleotides: TGTGCCTGTGACACGTTGACTGCTGGGGGACACGGAGGGTCCAACGAAAAACTCATCTTT.

A word on this clone: It differs at one base from a far larger clone, so likely a read error. Other DNA sequences within the sample encode an identical CDR3. The CDR3 reads CALGELSRGHPLGDRGRYTDKLIF. As DNA, the CDR3 is TGTGCTCTTGGGGAACTGTCTAGAGGTCACCCGCTTGGGGATCGAGGAAGGTACACCGATAAACTCATCTTT. The chain combines TRDV1 with TRDJ1; TRDD3 might be the D (6 bases). Because TCRdb records no J gene, it was assigned here through a match of the DNA to germline. Per germline, CDR1 TSWWSYY and CDR2 QGS. V was pared by 0 bases and J by 0 bases, with 35 bases between. The CDR3 consists of 24 residues.

On this clone: TCRdb's listed protein matches a much larger clone and diverges from this DNA's translation at residue 8, likely through a read error; the protein shown comes from the DNA. The CDR3 DNA is TGTGCTCTTGGGGAACTGTCTGGAGGTCACCCGCTGGGGGATCGAGGAAGGTACACCGATAAACTCATCTTT. Translated, it gives CALGELSGGHPLGDRGRYTDKLIF. The rearrangement links TRDV1 to TRDJ1, with 9 bases identical to TRDD3. The J gene, left out of TCRdb, was set here by checking the DNA against germline. CDR3 length: 24 amino acids. Germline V gene data show CDR1 as TSWWSYY and CDR2 as QGS. The junction had 26 bases not matched to a gene; V was cut back by 0 bases and J by 0 bases.

This clone was seen more than once but under ten times. The V call is TRDV2, the J call TRDJ1; 9 positions match TRDD3. The germline V gene encodes CDR1 GEAIGNYY and CDR2 EKD. J lost 1 base, V lost 1 base, and 9 bases had no gene match. This CDR3 comprises 17 residues. The CDR3: CACDTLGDHSSTDKLIF. The CDR3 DNA reads as TGTGCCTGTGACACTCTGGGGGATCATTCGTCCACCGATAAACTCATCTTT.

A note on this clone: A much larger clone sits a single nucleotide away, making a read error possible. The sample carries other DNA sequences with the same CDR3. For the CDR3, the DNA is TGTGCCTGTGACACCGGTTTTAGGAATACGAGAGATAAACTTATCTTT. This codes for CACDTGFRNTRDKLIF. The J gene is TRDJ1, the V gene TRDV2; weak D call: TRDD3 (5 bases). In germline, CDR1 is GEAIGNYY, CDR2 EKD. The CDR3 runs to 16 residues.

The V gene is given as TRDV1, and no J gene call is available; the table's D gene call, TRDD3, was not cross checked with the DNA. Germline lookup yields CDR1 TSWWSYY and CDR2 QGS. CDR3 size: 23 residues. CDR3 nucleotide sequence: TGTGCTCTTGGGGGGTCGCGGGGCTATCGGGGATACGTGGGGACTAAGTACACCGATAATCTCATCTTT. This encodes CALGGSRGYRGYVGTKYTDNLIF.

This clone was observed a few times. This likely came from a read error, as a far larger clone is one base away. The chain links TRDV1 to TRDJ1; 12 bases line up with TRDD3. Matching the DNA to germline supplied the J gene, which TCRdb does not give. CDR1 is TSWWSYY and CDR2 is QGS in the germline V gene. The CDR3 totals 26 residues. The junction had 35 bases not matched to a gene; V was cut back by 5 bases and J by 1 base. The CDR3 DNA follows: TGTGCTCTTGGGCATGGAGTGTGCCTTCTTCTGCTAGCTACTGGGGGATACAAATTCTCCACCGATAAACTCATCTTT. Translating gives CALGHGVCLLLLATGGYKFSTDKLIF.

This clone has a handful of counts. The protein in TCRdb stems from a much larger clone and differs at residue 10 from this DNA's translation, likely a read error; here the protein is translated from the DNA. V and J are TRDV3 and TRDJ1; 7 bases are a match to TRDD3. The junction had 28 bases not matched to a gene; V was cut back by 2 bases and J by 7 bases. The germline CDR1 and CDR2 sequences are TVYSNPD and GDNSRS (reference sequence). The CDR3 is 19 amino acids. The CDR3 DNA reads as TGTGCCTTTTCGGGACCAATGCTCTCTTGGGGATATGCCCTGGGTAAACTCATCTTT. Its translation is CAFSGPMLSWGYALGKLIF.